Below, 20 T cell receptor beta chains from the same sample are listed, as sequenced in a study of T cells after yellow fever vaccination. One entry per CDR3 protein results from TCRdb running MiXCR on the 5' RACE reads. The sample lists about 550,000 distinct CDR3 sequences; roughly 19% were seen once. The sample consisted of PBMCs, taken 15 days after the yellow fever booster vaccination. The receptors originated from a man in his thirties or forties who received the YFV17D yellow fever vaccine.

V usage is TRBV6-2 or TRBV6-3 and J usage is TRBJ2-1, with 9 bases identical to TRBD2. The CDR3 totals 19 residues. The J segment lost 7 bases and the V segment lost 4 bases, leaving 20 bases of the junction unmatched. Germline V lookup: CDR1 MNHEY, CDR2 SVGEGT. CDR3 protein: CASSSPPGSAGGAGNEQFF. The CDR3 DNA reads TGTGCCAGCAGTTCCCCTCCGGGTTCAGCGGGAGGAGCCGGGAATGAGCAGTTCTTC.

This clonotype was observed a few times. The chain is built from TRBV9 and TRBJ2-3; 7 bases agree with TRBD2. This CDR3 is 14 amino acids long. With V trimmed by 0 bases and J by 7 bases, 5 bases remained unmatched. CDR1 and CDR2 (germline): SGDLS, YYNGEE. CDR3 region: CASSVGLSGNTQYF. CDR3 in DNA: TGTGCCAGCAGCGTAGGCCTAAGCGGGAATACGCAGTATTTT.

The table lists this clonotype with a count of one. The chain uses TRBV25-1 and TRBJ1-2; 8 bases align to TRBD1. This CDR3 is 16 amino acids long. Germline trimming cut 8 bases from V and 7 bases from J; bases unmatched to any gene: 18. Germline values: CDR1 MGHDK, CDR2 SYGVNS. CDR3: CASRLDRAKGMSGYTF. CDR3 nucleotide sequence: TGTGCCAGCCGATTGGACAGGGCGAAAGGGATGAGTGGCTACACCTTC.

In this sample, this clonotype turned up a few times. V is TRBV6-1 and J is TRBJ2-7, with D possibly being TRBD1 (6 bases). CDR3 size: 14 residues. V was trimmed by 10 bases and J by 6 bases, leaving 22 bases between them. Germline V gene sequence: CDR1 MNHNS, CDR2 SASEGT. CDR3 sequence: CATSPGDRVGEQYF. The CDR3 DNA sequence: TGTGCCACCTCGCCAGGGGATCGGGTCGGCGAGCAGTACTTC.

CDR3 in DNA: TGCGCCAGCAATGGGGGCAACACCGGGGAGCTGTTTTTT. Protein sequence: CASNGGNTGELFF. This chain uses TRBV5-1 with TRBJ2-2; D is perhaps TRBD1 (6 bases). V was clipped by 6 bases and J by 2 bases, with 8 bases between them. Germline lookup yields CDR1 SGHRS and CDR2 YFSETQ. The CDR3 is made up of 13 amino acids.

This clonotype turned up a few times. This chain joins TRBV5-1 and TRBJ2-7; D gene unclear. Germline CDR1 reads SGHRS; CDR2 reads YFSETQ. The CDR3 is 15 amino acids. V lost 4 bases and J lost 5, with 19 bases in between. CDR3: CASSQYLVQFHEQYF. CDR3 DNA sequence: TGCGCCAGCAGCCAGTATCTAGTTCAGTTTCACGAGCAGTACTTC.

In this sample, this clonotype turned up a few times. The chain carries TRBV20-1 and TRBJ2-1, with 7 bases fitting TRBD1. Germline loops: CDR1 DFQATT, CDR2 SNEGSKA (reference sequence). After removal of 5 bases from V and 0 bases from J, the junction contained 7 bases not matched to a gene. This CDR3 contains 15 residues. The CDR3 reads CSALTGSSSYNEQFF. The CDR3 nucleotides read TGCAGTGCTTTGACAGGGTCGAGCTCCTACAATGAGCAGTTCTTC.

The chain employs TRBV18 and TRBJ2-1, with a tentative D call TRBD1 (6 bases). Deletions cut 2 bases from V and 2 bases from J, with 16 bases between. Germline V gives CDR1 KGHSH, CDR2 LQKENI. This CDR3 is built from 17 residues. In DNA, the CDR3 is TGTGCCAGCTCACCAGCCCCAGGGGTGCAAACCTACAATGAGCAGTTCTTC. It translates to CASSPAPGVQTYNEQFF.

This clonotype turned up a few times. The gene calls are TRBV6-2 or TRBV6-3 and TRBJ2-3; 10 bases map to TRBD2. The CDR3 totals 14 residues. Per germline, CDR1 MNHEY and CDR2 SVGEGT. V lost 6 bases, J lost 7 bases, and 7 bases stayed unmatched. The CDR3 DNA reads TGTGCCAGCAGCCAGGGACTAGCGTCGAATACGCAGTATTTT. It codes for CASSQGLASNTQYF.

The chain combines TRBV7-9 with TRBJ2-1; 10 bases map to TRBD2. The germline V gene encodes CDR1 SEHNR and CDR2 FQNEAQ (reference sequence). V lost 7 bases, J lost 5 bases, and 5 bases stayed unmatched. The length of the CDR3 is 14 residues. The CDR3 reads CASNLAGANNEQFF. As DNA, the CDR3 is TGTGCCAGCAACCTAGCGGGGGCCAACAATGAGCAGTTCTTC.

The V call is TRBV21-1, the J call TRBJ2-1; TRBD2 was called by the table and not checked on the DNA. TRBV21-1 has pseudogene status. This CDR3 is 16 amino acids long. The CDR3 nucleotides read TGTGCCAGCAGCAAAGAGGTGCGGGAGGGCCGGGATGAGCAGTTCTTC. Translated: CASSKEVREGRDEQFF.

The CDR3 bases are TGCAGTGCTAGTGGCCGAGGCGGAGATACGCAGTATTTT. The encoded protein is CSASGRGGDTQYF. The genes are TRBV20-1 and TRBJ2-3; unclear D gene. Germline assignment: CDR1 DFQATT and CDR2 SNEGSKA (reference sequence). Trimming cost V 3 bases and J 5 bases, with 12 bases left between them. The CDR3 length is 13 residues.

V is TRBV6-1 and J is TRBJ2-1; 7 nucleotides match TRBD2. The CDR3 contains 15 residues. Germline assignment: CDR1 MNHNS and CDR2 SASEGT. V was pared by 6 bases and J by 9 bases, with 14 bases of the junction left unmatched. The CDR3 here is CASSAFGGRASEQFF. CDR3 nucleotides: TGTGCCAGCAGCGCGTTCGGGGGGAGGGCAAGTGAGCAGTTCTTC.

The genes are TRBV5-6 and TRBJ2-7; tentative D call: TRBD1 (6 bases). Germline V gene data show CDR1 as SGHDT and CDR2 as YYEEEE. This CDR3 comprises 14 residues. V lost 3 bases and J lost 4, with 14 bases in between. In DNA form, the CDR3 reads TGTGCCAGCAGCTCGCTAGAGGGGGTTTACGAGCAGTACTTC. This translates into CASSSLEGVYEQYF. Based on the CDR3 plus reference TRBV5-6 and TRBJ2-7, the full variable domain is DAGVTQSPTHLIKTRGQQVTLRCSPKSGHDTVSWYQQALGQGPQFIFQYYEEEERQRGNFPDRFSGHQFPNYSSELNVNALLLGDSALYLCASSSLEGVYEQYFGPGTRLTVT.

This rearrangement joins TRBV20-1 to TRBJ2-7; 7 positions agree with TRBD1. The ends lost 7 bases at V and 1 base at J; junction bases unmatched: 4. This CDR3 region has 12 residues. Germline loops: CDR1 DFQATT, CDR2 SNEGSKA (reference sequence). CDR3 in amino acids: CSVKGASYEQYF. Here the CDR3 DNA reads TGCAGTGTCAAGGGGGCGTCCTACGAGCAGTACTTC.

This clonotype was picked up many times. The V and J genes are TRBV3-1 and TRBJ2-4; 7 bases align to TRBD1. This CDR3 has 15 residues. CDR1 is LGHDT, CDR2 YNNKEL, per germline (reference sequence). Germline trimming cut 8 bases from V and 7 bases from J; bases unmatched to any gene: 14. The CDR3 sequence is CASGTSGTRGNIQYF. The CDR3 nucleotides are TGTGCCAGCGGGACCTCCGGAACCAGGGGGAACATTCAGTACTTC.

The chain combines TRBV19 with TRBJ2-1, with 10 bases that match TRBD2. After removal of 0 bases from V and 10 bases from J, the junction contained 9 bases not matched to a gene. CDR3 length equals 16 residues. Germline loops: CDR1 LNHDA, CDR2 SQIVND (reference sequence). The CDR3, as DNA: TGTGCCAGTAGTATAGACGGGGCTAGCGGGAGTGGGGAGCAGTTCTTC. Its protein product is CASSIDGASGSGEQFF.

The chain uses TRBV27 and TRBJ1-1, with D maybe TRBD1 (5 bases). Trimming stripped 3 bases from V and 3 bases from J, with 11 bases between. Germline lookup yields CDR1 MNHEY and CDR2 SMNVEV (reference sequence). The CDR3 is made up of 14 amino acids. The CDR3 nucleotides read TGTGCCAGCAGTTTCCAGGGTTCTTACACTGAAGCTTTCTTT. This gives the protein CASSFQGSYTEAFF.

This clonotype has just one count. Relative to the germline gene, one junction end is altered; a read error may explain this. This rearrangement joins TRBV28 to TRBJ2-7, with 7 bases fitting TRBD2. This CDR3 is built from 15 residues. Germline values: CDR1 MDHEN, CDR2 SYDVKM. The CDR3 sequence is CVSSRSGGYSYEQYF. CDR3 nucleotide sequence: TGTGTCAGCAGCCGTTCGGGGGGTTACTCCTACGAGCAGTACTTC.

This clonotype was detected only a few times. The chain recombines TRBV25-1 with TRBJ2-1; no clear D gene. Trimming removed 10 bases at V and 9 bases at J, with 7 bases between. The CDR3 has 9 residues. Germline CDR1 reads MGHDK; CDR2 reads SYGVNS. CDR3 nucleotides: TGTGCCAACACCGGTGAGCAGTTCTTC. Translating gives CANTGEQFF.